This TCR beta chain came from a study of blood T cell repertoires in COVID-19. The germline gives CDR1 LNHDA, CDR2 SQIVND (reference sequence). This CDR3 is 14 amino acids long. Trimming removed 3 bases from V and 6 bases from J, with 9 bases in between. Some clones are missing from TCRdb's copy, which holds only in-frame ones; the method was immunoSEQ multiplex PCR. The data contain about 480,000 clones, approximately 87% of them singletons. The receptor was isolated from a woman in her thirties or forties who had recovered from COVID-19. The chain has TRBV19 and TRBJ1-6; D is unresolved. Sequenced: PBMCs or T cells enriched from blood (not recorded which). The CDR3 loop reads CASSMTTFNSPLHF. CDR3 in DNA: TGTGCCAGTAGTATGACAACTTTTAATTCACCCCTCCACTTT.